This TCR beta chain was obtained from a study of cytomegalovirus exposure and HLA in healthy donors. Study conclusions and caveats: Generally TCR sequences proved uncommon, though certain public TCRs appeared in numerous donors. Diagnosis of cytomegalovirus status made by the classifier reportedly showed high specificity and sensitivity. It was found in a later analysis that first-cohort TCR clusters tended to co-occur in the 120 validation repertoires.

Regarding this clone: Its antigen is currently unknown.

The method was immunoSEQ multiplex PCR; TCRdb's version includes in-frame clones alone and lacks a portion of them. The sample contains about 220,000 clones, over 80% of which appear only once. Trimming pared 3 bases from V and 7 bases from J, leaving 22 bases between. Germline CDR1 and CDR2: SGHTA and FQGNSA. The CDR3 has 16 amino acids. Sequenced sample: PBMCs. The origin of this receptor is a woman aged 25 to 39 in good health and CMV-seropositive. The chain uses TRBV7-2 and TRBJ2-7; D may be TRBD2 (7 bases). The CDR3 spells CASSLGGAGAFGEQYF. The CDR3 region has the DNA TGTGCCAGCAGCTTGGGAGGGGCAGGGGCCTTTGGTGAGCAGTACTTC.